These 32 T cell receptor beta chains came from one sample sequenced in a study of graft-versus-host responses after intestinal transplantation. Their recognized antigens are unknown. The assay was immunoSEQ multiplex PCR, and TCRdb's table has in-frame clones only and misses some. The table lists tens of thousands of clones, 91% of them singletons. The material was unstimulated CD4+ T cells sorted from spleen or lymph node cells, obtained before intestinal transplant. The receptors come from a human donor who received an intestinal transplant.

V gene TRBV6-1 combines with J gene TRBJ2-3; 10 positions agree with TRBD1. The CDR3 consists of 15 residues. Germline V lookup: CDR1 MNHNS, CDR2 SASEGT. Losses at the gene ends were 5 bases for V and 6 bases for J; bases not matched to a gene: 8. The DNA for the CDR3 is TGTGCCAGCAGTATACCGGGACAGGGGCATGATACGCAGTATTTT. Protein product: CASSIPGQGHDTQYF.

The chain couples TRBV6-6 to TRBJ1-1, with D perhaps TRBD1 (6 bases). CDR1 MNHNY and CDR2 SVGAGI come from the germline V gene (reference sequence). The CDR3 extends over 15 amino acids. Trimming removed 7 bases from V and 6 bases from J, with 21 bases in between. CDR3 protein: CASTIPVGGAPEAFF. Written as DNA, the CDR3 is TGTGCCAGCACCATCCCCGTAGGGGGTGCCCCTGAAGCTTTCTTT.

CDR3 residues: CASSQDPRDTIYF. For the CDR3, the DNA is TGCGCCAGCAGCCAAGACCCTCGCGACACCATATATTTT. V and J are TRBV4-3 and TRBJ1-3; D not resolved. CDR3 size: 13 residues. Germline loops: CDR1 LGHNA, CDR2 YSLEER. Trimming took 0 bases from V and 8 from J, leaving 8 bases between them.

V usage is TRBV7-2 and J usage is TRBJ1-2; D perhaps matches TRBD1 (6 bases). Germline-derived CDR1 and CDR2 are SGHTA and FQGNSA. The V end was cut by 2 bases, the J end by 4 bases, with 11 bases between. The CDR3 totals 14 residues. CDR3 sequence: CASSLSDRLYGYTF. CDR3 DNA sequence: TGTGCCAGCAGCTTAAGCGACAGGCTCTATGGCTACACCTTC. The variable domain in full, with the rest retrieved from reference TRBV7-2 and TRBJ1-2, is GAGVSQSPSNKVTEKGKDVELRCDPISGHTALYWYRQSLGQGLEFLIYFQGNSAPDKSGLPSDRFSAERTGGSVSTLTIQRTQQEDSAVYLCASSLSDRLYGYTFGSGTRLTVV.

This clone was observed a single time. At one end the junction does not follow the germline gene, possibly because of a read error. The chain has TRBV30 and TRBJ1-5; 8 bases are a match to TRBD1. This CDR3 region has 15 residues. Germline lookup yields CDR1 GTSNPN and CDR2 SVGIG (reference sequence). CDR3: CAWGVTGGSNQLQHF. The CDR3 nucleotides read TGTGCCTGGGGGGTCACAGGGGGAAGCAATCAGCTCCAGCATTTT.

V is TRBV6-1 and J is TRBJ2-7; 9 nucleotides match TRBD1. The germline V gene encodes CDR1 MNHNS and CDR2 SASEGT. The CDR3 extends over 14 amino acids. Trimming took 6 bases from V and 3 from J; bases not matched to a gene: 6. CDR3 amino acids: CASSTGGSLYEQYF. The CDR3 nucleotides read TGTGCCAGCAGCACAGGGGGCTCCCTCTACGAGCAGTACTTC.

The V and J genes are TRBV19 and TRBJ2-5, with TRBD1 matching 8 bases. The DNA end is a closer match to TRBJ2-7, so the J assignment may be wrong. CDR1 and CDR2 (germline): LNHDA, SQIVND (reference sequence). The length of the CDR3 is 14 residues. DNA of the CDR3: TGTGCCAGTAGTATAACTTACAGGGGGGACGAGCAGTACTTC. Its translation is CASSITYRGDEQYF.

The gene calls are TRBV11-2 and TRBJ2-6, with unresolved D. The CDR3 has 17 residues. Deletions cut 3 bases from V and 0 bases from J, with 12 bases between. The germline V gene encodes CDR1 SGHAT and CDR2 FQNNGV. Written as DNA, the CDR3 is TGTGCCAGCAGCTTCACCGTCGCCAGCTCTGGGGCCAACGTCCTGACTTTC. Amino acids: CASSFTVASSGANVLTF.

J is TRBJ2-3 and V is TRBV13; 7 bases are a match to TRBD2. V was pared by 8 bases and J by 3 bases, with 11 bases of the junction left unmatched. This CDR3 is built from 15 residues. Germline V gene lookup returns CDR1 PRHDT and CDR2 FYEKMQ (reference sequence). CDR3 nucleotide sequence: TGTGCCAGCCGCCGACTAGCTTATCAAACAGATACGCAGTATTTT. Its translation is CASRRLAYQTDTQYF. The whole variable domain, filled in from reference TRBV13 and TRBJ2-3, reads AAGVIQSPRHLIKEKRETATLKCYPIPRHDTVYWYQQGPGQDPQFLISFYEKMQSDKGSIPDRFSAQQFSDYHSELNMSSLELGDSALYFCASRRLAYQTDTQYFGPGTRLTVL.

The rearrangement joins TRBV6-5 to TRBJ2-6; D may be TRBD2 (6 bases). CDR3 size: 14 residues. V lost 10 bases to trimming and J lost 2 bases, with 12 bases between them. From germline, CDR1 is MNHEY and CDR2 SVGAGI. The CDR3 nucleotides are TGTGCCATAAGGGAGGCTGCTGGGGCCAACGTCCTGACTTTC. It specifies CAIREAAGANVLTF.

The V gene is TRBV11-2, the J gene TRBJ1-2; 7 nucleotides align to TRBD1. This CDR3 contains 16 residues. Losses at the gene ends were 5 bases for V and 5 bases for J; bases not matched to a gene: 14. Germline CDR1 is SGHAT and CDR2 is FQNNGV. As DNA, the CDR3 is TGTGCCAGCAGCCGAGGGACAGCGATAACATTTTATGGCTACACCTTC. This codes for CASSRGTAITFYGYTF.

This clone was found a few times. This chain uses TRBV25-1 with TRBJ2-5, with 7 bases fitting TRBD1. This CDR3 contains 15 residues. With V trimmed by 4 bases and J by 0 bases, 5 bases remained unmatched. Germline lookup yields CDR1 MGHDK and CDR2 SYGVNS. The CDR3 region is CASSAQTGYQETQYF. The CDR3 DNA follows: TGTGCCAGCAGTGCCCAGACAGGGTACCAAGAGACCCAGTACTTC.

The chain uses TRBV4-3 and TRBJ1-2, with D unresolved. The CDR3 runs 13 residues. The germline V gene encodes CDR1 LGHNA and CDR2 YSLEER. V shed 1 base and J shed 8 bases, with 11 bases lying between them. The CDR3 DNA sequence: TGCGCCAGCAGCCAAGTCGGGGTTGGCGGCTACACCTTC. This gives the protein CASSQVGVGGYTF.

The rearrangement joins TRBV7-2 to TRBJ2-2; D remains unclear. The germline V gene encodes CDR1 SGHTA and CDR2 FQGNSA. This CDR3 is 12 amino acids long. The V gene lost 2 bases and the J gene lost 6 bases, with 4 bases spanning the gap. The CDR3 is CASSLSAGELFF. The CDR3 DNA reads TGTGCCAGCAGCTTATCGGCCGGGGAGCTGTTTTTT.

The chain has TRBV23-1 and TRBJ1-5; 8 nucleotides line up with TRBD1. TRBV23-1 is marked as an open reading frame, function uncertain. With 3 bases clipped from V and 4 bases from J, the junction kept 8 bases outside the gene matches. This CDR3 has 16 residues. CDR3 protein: CASSQLRDRRNQPQHF. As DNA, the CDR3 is TGCGCCAGCAGTCAGTTACGGGACAGGAGGAATCAGCCCCAGCATTTT.

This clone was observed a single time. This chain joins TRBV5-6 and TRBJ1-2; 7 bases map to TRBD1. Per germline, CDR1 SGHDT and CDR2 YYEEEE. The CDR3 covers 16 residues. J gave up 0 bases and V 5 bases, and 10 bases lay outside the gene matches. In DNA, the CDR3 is TGTGCCAGCAGTCTGCACAGGGGCCTTGCTAACTATGGCTACACCTTC. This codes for CASSLHRGLANYGYTF.

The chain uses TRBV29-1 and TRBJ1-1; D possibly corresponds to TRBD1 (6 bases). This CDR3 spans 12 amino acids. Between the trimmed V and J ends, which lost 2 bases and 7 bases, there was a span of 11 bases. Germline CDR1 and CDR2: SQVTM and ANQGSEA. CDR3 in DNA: TGCAGCGTTGAACGGGGGGCTGGTGAAGCTTTCTTT. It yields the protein CSVERGAGEAFF.

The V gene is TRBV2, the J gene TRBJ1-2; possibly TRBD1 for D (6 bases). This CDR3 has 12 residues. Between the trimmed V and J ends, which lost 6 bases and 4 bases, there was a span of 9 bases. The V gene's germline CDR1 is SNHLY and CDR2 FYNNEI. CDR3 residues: CASRSTGYGYTF. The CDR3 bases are TGTGCCAGCAGATCGACAGGCTATGGCTACACCTTC.

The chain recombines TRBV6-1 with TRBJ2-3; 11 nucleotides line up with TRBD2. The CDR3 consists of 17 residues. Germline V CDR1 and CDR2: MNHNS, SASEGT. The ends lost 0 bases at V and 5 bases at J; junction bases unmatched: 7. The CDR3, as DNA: TGTGCCAGCAGTGAAGCGCCGGCTAGCGGGGGGAAAGATACGCAGTATTTT. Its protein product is CASSEAPASGGKDTQYF.

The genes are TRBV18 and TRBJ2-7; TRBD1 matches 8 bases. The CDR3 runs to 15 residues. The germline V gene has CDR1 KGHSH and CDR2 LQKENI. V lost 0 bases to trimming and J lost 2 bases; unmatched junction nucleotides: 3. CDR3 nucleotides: TGTGCCAGCTCACCACCCGGGACAGGCCCCTACGAGCAGTACTTC. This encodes CASSPPGTGPYEQYF.

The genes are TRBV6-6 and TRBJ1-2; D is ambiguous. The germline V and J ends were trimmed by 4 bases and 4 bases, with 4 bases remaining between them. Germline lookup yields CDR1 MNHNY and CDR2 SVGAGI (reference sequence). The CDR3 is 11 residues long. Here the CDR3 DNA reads TGTGCCAGCAGTTCAGGCTATGGCTACACCTTC. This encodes CASSSGYGYTF.

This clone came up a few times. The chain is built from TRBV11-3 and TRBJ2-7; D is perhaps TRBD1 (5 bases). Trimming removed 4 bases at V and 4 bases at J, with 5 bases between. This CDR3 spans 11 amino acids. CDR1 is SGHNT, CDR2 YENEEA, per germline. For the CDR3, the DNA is TGTGCCAGCAGCTCAGGGTACGAGCAGTACTTC. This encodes CASSSGYEQYF.

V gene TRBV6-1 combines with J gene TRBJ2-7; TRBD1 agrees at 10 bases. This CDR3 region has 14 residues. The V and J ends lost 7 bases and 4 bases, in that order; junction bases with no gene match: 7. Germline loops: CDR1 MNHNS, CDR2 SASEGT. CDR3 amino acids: CASNVGQGYYEQYF. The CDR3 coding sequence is TGTGCCAGCAATGTGGGACAGGGGTATTACGAGCAGTACTTC.

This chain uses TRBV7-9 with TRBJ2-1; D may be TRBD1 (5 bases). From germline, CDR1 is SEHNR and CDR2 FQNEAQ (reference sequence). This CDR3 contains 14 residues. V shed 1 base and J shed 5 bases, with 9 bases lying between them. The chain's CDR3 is CASSLETVNNEQFF. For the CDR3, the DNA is TGTGCCAGCAGCTTAGAGACAGTAAACAATGAGCAGTTCTTC.

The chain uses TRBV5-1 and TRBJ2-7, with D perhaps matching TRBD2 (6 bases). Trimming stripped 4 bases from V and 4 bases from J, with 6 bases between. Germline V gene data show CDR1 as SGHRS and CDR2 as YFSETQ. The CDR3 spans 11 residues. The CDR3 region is CASSGGYEQYF. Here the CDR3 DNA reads TGCGCCAGCAGCGGGGGGTACGAGCAGTACTTC.

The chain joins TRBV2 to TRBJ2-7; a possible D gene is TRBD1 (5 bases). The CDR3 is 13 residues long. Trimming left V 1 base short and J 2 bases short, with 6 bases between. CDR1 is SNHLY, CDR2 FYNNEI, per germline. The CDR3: CASSEGQTYEQYF. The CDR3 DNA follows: TGTGCCAGCAGTGAAGGACAGACCTACGAGCAGTACTTC.

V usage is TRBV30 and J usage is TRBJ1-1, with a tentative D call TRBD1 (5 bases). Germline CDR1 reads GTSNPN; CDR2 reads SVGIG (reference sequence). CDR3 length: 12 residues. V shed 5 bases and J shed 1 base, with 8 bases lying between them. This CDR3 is CAWQTGNTEAFF. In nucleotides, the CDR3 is TGTGCCTGGCAAACAGGGAACACTGAAGCTTTCTTT. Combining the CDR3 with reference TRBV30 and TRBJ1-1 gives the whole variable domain SQTIHQWPATLVQPVGSPLSLECTVEGTSNPNLYWYRQAAGRGLQLLFYSVGIGQISSEVPQNLSASRPQDRQFILSSKKLLLSDSGFYLCAWQTGNTEAFFGQGTRLTVV.

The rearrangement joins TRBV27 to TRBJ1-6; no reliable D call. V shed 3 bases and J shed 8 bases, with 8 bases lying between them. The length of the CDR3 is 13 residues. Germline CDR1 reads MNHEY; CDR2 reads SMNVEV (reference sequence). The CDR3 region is CASSFPGDSPLHF. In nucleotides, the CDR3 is TGTGCCAGCAGTTTTCCCGGGGATTCACCCCTCCACTTT.

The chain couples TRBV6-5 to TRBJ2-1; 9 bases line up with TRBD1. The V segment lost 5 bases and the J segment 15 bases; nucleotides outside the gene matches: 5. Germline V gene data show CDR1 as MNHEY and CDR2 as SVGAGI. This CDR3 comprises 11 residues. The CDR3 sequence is CASSGQGYRFF. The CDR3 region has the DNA TGTGCCAGCAGTGGACAGGGGTACAGGTTCTTC.

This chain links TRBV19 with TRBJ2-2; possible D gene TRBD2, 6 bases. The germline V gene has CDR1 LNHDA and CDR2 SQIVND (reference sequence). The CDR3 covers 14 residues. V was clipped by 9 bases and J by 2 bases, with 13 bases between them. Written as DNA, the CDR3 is TGTGCCAGCAGTCGGGGGTCAAACACCGGGGAGCTGTTTTTT. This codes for CASSRGSNTGELFF.

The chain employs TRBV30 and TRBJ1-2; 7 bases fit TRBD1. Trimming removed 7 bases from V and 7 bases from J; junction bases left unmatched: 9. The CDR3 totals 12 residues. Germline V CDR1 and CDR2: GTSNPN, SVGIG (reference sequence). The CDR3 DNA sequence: TGTGCCTTCTCTTCGACAGGGCTTGGCTACACCTTC. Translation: CAFSSTGLGYTF. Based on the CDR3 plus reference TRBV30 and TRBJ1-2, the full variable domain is SQTIHQWPATLVQPVGSPLSLECTVEGTSNPNLYWYRQAAGRGLQLLFYSVGIGQISSEVPQNLSASRPQDRQFILSSKKLLLSDSGFYLCAFSSTGLGYTFGSGTRLTVV.

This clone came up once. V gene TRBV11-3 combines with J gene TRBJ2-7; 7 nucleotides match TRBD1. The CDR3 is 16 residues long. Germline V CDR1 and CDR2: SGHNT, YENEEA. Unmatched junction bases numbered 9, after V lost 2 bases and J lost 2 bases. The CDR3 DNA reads TGTGCCAGCAGCTTATCCGTGTGGGACAGACCCTACGAGCAGTACTTC. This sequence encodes CASSLSVWDRPYEQYF.